This TCR beta chain was captured by sequencing in a study of blood T cells in healthy people across ages. Germline CDR1 reads SGHRS; CDR2 reads YFSETQ. V was clipped by 4 bases and J by 3 bases; unmatched bases: 10. The CDR3 has 18 residues. This clonotype occurred once. A second PCR of about 7 to 11 cycles used a sample-barcoded 5' primer and a J-beta primer mix. TCRdb independently ran MiXCR on the 5' RACE reads; one entry per CDR3 protein. This sample has about 1.4 million distinct CDR3 sequences; almost 60% occur once, and the top ten carry 6.5% to 8.5%. The sequence was obtained from a man aged 18 to 35 in good health. Sequencing was carried out using blood. This chain connects TRBV5-1 to TRBJ2-3; TRBD2 agrees at 14 bases. As DNA, the CDR3 is TGCGCCAGCAGCCCGGGACTAGCGGGAGTATATGTGACAGATACGCAGTATTTT. Its protein product is CASSPGLAGVYVTDTQYF.